The 20 T cell receptor beta chains below were found in one sample sequenced in a study of blood T cell repertoires in COVID-19. This table comes from immunoSEQ multiplex PCR, and its TCRdb copy is limited to in-frame clones, with some not included. Of about 81,000 clones detected, more than 75% appear once; the ten largest clones hold about 6.9%. The sample taken for sequencing was peripheral blood. Every receptor here comes from a human donor in a cohort sampled during active COVID-19.

The J gene is TRBJ2-3, the V gene TRBV4-1, with D uncertain. The CDR3 covers 14 residues. Per germline, CDR1 MGHRA and CDR2 YSYEKL. V was shortened by 0 bases and J by 10 bases, with 14 bases between the two germline ends. In DNA, the CDR3 is TGCGCCAGCAGCCAAGAAAATTTGTGGGCCGCGCAGTATTTT. Protein sequence: CASSQENLWAAQYF.

The chain has TRBV21-1 and TRBJ1-1; TRBD1 is the table's D call and was not checked against the DNA. TRBV21-1 has pseudogene status. The CDR3 runs to 13 residues. The CDR3 loop is CASSKGNSSEAFF. CDR3 nucleotides: TGTGCCAGCAGCAAAGGAAACAGTTCTGAAGCTTTCTTT.

The chain couples TRBV5-1 to TRBJ1-2; possibly TRBD1 for D (6 bases). CDR1 is SGHRS, CDR2 YFSETQ, per germline. V lost 0 bases and J lost 6, with 15 bases in between. The CDR3 covers 15 residues. CDR3 loop: CASSLVSQGLDGYTF. In DNA, the CDR3 is TGCGCCAGCAGCTTGGTGTCTCAGGGGCTGGATGGCTACACCTTC.

The table lists this clone with a few counts. CDR3 DNA sequence: TGTGCCAGCAGCCAATGGCAGGGGGCGAATTGGTCCTACAATGAGCAGTTCTTC. It codes for CASSQWQGANWSYNEQFF. The chain has TRBV7-9 and TRBJ2-1, with 8 bases lining up with TRBD1. The length of the CDR3 is 18 residues. Germline CDR1 reads SEHNR; CDR2 reads FQNEAQ (reference sequence). The J segment lost 1 base and the V segment lost 5 bases, leaving 13 bases of the junction unmatched.

The chain combines TRBV7-9 with TRBJ1-2, with 9 bases fitting TRBD1. CDR1 is SEHNR, CDR2 FQNEAQ, per germline (reference sequence). V trimming: 1 base; J trimming: 5 bases; junction bases outside the gene matches: 2. This CDR3 is built from 14 residues. Here the CDR3 DNA reads TGTGCCAGCAGCTTAGGGGGACAGGGATATGGCTACACCTTC. It encodes CASSLGGQGYGYTF. The whole variable domain, remainder taken from reference TRBV7-9 and TRBJ1-2, is DTGVSQNPRHKITKRGQNVTFRCDPISEHNRLYWYRQTLGQGPEFLTYFQNEAQLEKSRLLSDRFSAERPKGSFSTLEIQRTEQGDSAMYLCASSLGGQGYGYTFGSGTRLTVV.

V and J are TRBV9 and TRBJ1-2; weak D call: TRBD1 (5 bases). Trimming took 3 bases from V and 3 from J, leaving 18 bases between them. The CDR3 runs to 16 residues. Germline lookup yields CDR1 SGDLS and CDR2 YYNGEE. CDR3 loop: CASSAGSGRAHYGYTF. The CDR3 region has the DNA TGTGCCAGCAGCGCGGGTTCTGGCAGGGCGCACTATGGCTACACCTTC.

The rearrangement uses TRBV7-2 and TRBJ1-2, with D unresolved. V was trimmed by 1 base and J by 2 bases, leaving 14 bases between them. The CDR3 has 16 residues. Germline CDR1 SGHTA, CDR2 FQGNSA. This CDR3 reads CASSLEGGRANYGYTF. The CDR3 DNA reads as TGTGCCAGCAGCTTAGAGGGAGGGAGGGCCAACTATGGCTACACCTTC.

V gene TRBV6-5 combines with J gene TRBJ1-1, with TRBD1 matching over 9 bases. The germline gives CDR1 MNHEY, CDR2 SVGAGI. The CDR3 is 15 amino acids. V lost 6 bases and J lost 1; bases outside the gene matches: 6. The CDR3 loop is CASRPDRGWNTEAFF. The CDR3 nucleotides read TGTGCCAGCAGGCCTGACAGGGGGTGGAACACTGAAGCTTTCTTT.

This rearrangement joins TRBV6-5 to TRBJ1-5; the D gene is possibly TRBD1 (5 bases). Germline V gene data show CDR1 as MNHEY and CDR2 as SVGAGI. The CDR3 spans 14 residues. Trimming pared 6 bases from V and 6 bases from J, leaving 15 bases between. CDR3 amino acids: CASRFRGGSQPQHF. The DNA for the CDR3 is TGTGCCAGCAGATTCCGGGGGGGGAGTCAGCCCCAGCATTTT.

V gene TRBV29-1 combines with J gene TRBJ1-2; 7 nucleotides line up with TRBD1. Trimming took 4 bases from V and 5 from J; bases not matched to a gene: 4. The CDR3 length is 12 residues. Germline loops: CDR1 SQVTM, CDR2 ANQGSEA. The CDR3 bases are TGCAGCGTTGGACAGGGAACTTATGGCTACACCTTC. It encodes CSVGQGTYGYTF.

This clone occurred once. The V and J genes are TRBV5-5 and TRBJ1-2, with D possibly TRBD1 on 5 matching bases. Looked up from germline, CDR1 is SGHKS and CDR2 is YYEKEE (reference sequence). The CDR3 is made up of 15 amino acids. Trimming stripped 3 bases from V and 4 bases from J, with 16 bases between. CDR3 DNA sequence: TGTGCCAGCAGCTACGCGGGACGGCAGGTCTATGGCTACACCTTC. Translating it yields CASSYAGRQVYGYTF.

The rearrangement links TRBV6-5 to TRBJ2-1; 10 bases fit TRBD1. V shed 6 bases, J shed 5 bases, and the junction held 7 bases outside the gene matches. Germline values: CDR1 MNHEY, CDR2 SVGAGI. The CDR3 consists of 15 residues. Written as DNA, the CDR3 is TGTGCCAGCAGATCTTTGGGGACAGGGGACAATGAGCAGTTCTTC. This gives the protein CASRSLGTGDNEQFF.

The chain links TRBV6-6 to TRBJ1-1; 11 positions match TRBD1. The CDR3 extends over 14 amino acids. V gave up 10 bases and J gave up 1 base; unmatched junction bases: 5. Germline V gene data show CDR1 as MNHNY and CDR2 as SVGAGI (reference sequence). The CDR3 is CATTGTGGNTEAFF. Written as DNA, the CDR3 is TGTGCCACCACCGGGACAGGGGGGAACACTGAAGCTTTCTTT.

The chain couples TRBV5-1 to TRBJ2-7; weak D call: TRBD1 (6 bases). Deletions cut 4 bases from V and 2 bases from J, with 10 bases between. Germline V CDR1 and CDR2: SGHRS, YFSETQ. CDR3 length: 13 amino acids. The CDR3 loop is CASSTGGTYEQYF. The CDR3 DNA follows: TGCGCCAGCAGCACTGGGGGCACCTACGAGCAGTACTTC. The full variable domain, in which reference TRBV5-1 and TRBJ2-7 provide the parts outside the CDR3, is KAGVTQTPRYLIKTRGQQVTLSCSPISGHRSVSWYQQTPGQGLQFLFEYFSETQRNKGNFPGRFSGRQFSNSRSEMNVSTLELGDSALYLCASSTGGTYEQYFGPGTRLTVT.

This clone was seen only once. V gene TRBV30 combines with J gene TRBJ1-2; D is uncertain. Trimming shortened V by 6 bases and J by 0 bases, and 11 bases separated the two germline ends. CDR1 and CDR2 (germline): GTSNPN, SVGIG (reference sequence). The CDR3 has 13 amino acids. The CDR3 DNA follows: TGTGCCTGCCGAGGATGGACTAACTATGGCTACACCTTC. This codes for CACRGWTNYGYTF.

CDR3 sequence (DNA): TGCGCCAGCAGCTATGACTCCGCCGAGCAGTACTTC. As protein: CASSYDSAEQYF. The chain uses TRBV5-1 and TRBJ2-7; D gene uncertain. Trimming cost V 3 bases and J 6 bases, with 10 bases left between them. CDR1 SGHRS and CDR2 YFSETQ come from the germline V gene. The CDR3 spans 12 residues.

This clone was detected only a few times. The chain uses TRBV3-1 (or the pseudogene TRBV3-2) and TRBJ1-6, with no clear D. Germline CDR1 is LGHDT and CDR2 is YNNKEL (reference sequence). V gave up 4 bases and J gave up 6 bases, with 10 bases separating them. This CDR3 is built from 14 residues. The CDR3 here is CASSLSTANSPLHF. CDR3 coding DNA: TGTGCCAGCAGCCTCAGTACAGCTAATTCACCCCTCCACTTT.

The chain couples TRBV7-3 to TRBJ1-1, with unresolved D. The germline gives CDR1 SGHTA, CDR2 FQGTGA. V lost 4 bases to trimming and J lost 7 bases, with 13 bases between them. The length of the CDR3 is 13 residues. The CDR3 DNA is TGTGCCAGCAGCTGGGTGGAGGACGGTGAAGCTTTCTTT. This gives the protein CASSWVEDGEAFF.

The rearrangement uses TRBV18 and TRBJ2-5, with a tentative D call TRBD1 (6 bases). The CDR3 runs to 15 residues. The V gene lost 2 bases and the J gene lost 5 bases, with 15 bases spanning the gap. Germline CDR1 KGHSH, CDR2 LQKENI. CDR3 nucleotide sequence: TGTGCCAGCTCACCAATGTCTATCAGGGGCGAGACCCAGTACTTC. Amino acids: CASSPMSIRGETQYF. The full variable domain, in which reference TRBV18 and TRBJ2-5 provide the parts outside the CDR3, is NAGVMQNPRHLVRRRGQEARLRCSPMKGHSHVYWYRQLPEEGLKFMVYLQKENIIDESGMPKERFSAEFPKEGPSILRIQQVVRGDSAAYFCASSPMSIRGETQYFGPGTRLLVL.

The gene calls are TRBV15 and TRBJ2-1, with no clear D. Germline V gene sequence: CDR1 LNHNV, CDR2 YYDKDF (reference sequence). This CDR3 is built from 17 residues. V lost 4 bases, J lost 3 bases, and 19 bases lay in between. The CDR3 reads CATSTTLGGQLYNEQFF. The CDR3 coding sequence is TGTGCCACCAGCACCACTCTAGGCGGCCAGCTCTACAATGAGCAGTTCTTC.